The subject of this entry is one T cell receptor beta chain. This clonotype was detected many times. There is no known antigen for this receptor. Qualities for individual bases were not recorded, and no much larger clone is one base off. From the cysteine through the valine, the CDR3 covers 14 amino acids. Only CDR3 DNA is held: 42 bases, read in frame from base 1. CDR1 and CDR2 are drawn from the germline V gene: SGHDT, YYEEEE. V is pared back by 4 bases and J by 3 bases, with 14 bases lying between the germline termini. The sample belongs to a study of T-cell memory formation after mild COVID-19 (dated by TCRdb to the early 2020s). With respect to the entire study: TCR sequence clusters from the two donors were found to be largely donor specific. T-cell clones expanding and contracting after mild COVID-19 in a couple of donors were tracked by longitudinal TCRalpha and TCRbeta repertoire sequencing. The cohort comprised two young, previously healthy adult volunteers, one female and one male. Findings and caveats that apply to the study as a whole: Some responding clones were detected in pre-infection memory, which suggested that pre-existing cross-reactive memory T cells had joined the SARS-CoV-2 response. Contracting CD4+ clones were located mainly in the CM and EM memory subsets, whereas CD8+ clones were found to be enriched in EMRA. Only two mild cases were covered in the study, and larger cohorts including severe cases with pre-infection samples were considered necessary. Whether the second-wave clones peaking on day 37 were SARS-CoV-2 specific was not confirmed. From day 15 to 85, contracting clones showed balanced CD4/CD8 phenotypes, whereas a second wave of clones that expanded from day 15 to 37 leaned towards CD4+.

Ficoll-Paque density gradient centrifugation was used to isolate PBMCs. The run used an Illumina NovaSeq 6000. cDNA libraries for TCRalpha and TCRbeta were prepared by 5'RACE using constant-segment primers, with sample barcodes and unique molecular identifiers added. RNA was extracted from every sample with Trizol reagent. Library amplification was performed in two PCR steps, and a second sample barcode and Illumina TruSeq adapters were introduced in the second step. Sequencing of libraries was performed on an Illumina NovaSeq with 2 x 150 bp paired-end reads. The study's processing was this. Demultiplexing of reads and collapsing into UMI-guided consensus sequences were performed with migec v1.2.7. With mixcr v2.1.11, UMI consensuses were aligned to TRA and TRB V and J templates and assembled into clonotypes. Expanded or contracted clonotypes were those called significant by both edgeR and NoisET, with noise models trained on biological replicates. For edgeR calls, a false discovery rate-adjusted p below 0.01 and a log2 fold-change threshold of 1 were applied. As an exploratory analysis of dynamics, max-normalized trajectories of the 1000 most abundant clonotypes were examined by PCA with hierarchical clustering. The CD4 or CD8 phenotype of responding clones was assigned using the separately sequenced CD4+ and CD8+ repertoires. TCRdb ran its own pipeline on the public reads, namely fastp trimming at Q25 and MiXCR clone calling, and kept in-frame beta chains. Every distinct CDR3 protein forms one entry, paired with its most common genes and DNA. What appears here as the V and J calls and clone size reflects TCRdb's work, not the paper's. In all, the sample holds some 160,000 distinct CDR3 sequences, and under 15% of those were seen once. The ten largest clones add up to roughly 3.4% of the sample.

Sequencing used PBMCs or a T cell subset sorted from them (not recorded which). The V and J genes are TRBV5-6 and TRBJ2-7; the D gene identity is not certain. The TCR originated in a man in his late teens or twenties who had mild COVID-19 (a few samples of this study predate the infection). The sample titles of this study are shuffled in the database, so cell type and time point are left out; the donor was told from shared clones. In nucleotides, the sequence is TGTGCCAGCAGCAACCCCACAAGGATCTACGAGCAGTACGTC. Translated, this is CASSNPTRIYEQYV.